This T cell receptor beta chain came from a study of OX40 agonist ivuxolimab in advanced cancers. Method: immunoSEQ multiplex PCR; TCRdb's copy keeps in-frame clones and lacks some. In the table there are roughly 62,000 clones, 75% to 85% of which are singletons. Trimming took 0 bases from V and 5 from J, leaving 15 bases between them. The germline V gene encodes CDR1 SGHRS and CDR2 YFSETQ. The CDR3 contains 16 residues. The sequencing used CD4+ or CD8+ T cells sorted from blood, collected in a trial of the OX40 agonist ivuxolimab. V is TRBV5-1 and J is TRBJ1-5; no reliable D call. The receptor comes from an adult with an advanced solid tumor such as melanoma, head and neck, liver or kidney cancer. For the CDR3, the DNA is TGCGCCAGCAGCTTGGGAATGGGAGGAAACGATCAGCCCCAGCATTTT. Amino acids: CASSLGMGGNDQPQHF.